The sequence of this T cell receptor (beta chain) was determined in a study of cytomegalovirus exposure and HLA in healthy donors. Study results and caveats: Most CMV-associated TCR beta chains appeared HLA-restricted in a later analysis. Available immune exposure information was restricted to CMV serostatus only.

Concerning this clone itself: The antigen remains unidentified.

It was with 60 Vbeta and 13 Jbeta primers that the PCR ran. The method was immunoSEQ multiplex PCR; TCRdb's version includes in-frame clones alone and lacks a portion of them. The sample lists around 99,000 clones; roughly 63% were seen once. Germline V gives CDR1 GTSNPN, CDR2 SVGIG (reference sequence). V was pared by 5 bases and J by 2 bases, with 9 bases between. This CDR3 comprises 13 residues. Source material: PBMCs. The TCR sequence derives from a woman in her 70s in good health and CMV-seropositive. V gene TRBV30 combines with J gene TRBJ2-2, with TRBD1 as a possible D gene (5 bases). CDR3 amino acids: CAWGARNTGELFF. The DNA for the CDR3 is TGTGCCTGGGGGGCTCGAAACACCGGGGAGCTGTTTTTT.